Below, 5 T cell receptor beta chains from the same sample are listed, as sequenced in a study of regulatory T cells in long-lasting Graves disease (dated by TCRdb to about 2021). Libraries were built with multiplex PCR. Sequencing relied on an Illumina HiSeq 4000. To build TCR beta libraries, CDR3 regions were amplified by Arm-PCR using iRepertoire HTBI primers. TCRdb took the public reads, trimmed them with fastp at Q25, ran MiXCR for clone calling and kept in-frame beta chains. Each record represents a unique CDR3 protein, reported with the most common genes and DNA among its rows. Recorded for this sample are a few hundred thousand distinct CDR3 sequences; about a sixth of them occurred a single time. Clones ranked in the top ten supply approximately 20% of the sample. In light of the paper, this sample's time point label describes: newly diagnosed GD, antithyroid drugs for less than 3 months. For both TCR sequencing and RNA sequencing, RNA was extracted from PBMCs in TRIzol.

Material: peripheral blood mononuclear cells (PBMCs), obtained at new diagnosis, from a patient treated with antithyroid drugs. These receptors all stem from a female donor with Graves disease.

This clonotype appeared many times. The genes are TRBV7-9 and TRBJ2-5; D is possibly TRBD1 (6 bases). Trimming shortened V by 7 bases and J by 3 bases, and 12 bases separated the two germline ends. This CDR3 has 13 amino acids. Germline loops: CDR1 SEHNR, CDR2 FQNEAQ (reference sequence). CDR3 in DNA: TGTGCCAGCAACGTAGACAGGAAAGAGACCCAGTACTTC. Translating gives CASNVDRKETQYF.

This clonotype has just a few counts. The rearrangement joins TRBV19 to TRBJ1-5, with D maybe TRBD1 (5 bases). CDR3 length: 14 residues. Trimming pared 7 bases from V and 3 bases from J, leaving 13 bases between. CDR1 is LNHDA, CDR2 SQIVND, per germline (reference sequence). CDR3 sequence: CASTQRGTNQPQHF. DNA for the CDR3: TGTGCCAGTACACAGAGAGGGACCAATCAGCCCCAGCATTTT. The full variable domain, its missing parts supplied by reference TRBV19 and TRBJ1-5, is DGGITQSPKYLFRKEGQNVTLSCEQNLNHDAMYWYRQDPGQGLRLIYYSQIVNDFQKGDIAEGYSVSREKKESFPLTVTSAQKNPTAFYLCASTQRGTNQPQHFGDGTRLSIL.

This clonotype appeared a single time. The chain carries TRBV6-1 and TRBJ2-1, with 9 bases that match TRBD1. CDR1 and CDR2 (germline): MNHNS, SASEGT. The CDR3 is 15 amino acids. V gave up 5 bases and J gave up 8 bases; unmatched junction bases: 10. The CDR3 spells CASSHLNRGQDEQFF. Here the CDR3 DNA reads TGTGCCAGCAGTCACCTCAACAGGGGGCAAGATGAGCAGTTCTTC.

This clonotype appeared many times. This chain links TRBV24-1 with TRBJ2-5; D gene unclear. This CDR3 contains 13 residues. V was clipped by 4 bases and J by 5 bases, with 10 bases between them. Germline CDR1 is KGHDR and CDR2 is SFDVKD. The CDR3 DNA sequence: TGTGCCACCAGTGACCGCTACCGCGAGACCCAGTACTTC. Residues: CATSDRYRETQYF.

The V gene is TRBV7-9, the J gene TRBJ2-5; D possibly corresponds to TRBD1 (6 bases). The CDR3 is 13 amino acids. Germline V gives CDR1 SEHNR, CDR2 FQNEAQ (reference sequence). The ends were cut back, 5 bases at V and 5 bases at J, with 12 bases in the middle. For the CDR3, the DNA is TGTGCCAGCAGCGAACCAGGGGCGGAGACCCAGTACTTC. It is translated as CASSEPGAETQYF.